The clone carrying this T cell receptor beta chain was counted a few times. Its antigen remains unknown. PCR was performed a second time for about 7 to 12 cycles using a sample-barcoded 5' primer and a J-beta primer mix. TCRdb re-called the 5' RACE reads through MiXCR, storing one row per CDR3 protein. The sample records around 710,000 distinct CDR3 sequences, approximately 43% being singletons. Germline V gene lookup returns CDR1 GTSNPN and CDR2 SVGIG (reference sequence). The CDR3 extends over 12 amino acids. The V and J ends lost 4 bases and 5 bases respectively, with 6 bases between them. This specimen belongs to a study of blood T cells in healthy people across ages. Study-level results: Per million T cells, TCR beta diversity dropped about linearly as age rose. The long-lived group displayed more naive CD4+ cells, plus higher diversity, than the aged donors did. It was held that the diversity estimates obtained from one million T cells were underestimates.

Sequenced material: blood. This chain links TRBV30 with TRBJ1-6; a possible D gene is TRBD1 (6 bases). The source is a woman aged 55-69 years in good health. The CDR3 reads CAWNRDNSPLHF. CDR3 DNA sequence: TGTGCCTGGAACAGGGATAATTCACCCCTCCACTTT.